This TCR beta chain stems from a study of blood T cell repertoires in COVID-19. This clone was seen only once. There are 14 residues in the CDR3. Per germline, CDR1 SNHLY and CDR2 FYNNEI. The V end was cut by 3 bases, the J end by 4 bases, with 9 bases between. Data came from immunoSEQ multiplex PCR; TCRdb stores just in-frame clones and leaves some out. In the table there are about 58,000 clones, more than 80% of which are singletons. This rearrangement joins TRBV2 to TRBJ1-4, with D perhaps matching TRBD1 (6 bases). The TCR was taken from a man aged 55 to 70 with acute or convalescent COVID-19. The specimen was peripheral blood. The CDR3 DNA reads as TGTGCCAGCAGTGAGGACAGAGGTAATGAAAAACTGTTTTTT. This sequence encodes CASSEDRGNEKLFF. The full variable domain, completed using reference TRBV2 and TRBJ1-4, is EPEVTQTPSHQVTQMGQEVILRCVPISNHLYFYWYRQILGQKVEFLVSFYNNEISEKSEIFDDQFSVERPDGSNFTLKIRSTKLEDSAMYFCASSEDRGNEKLFFGSGTQLSVL.